Sequencing of this TCR beta chain was carried out in a study of blood T cell repertoires in COVID-19. Across the whole study: COVID-19 samples, acute and convalescent, were from the United States, Italy and Spain. Sources were T cells, B-cell-depleted T cells, or PBMCs; the material itself was cDNA or gDNA.

In the original workflow: Estimates of nucleated cell counts were drawn from the amplification of reference gene primers. Assay used: immunoSEQ multiplex PCR; TCRdb lists only in-frame clones, some missing. V, J and clone size derive from that table, while D and trimming were established from the DNA sequence. The table has roughly 250,000 clones, nearly 95% seen once. CDR1 and CDR2 from the germline V gene are SGHRS and YFSETQ. J lost 3 bases, V lost 4 bases, and 7 bases had no gene match. The CDR3 contains 16 residues. Input material: peripheral blood. This TCR was recovered from a man between 25 and 39 years old with COVID-19, enrolled during active disease. This sequence joins TRBV5-1 and TRBJ2-3; 11 positions match TRBD2. In nucleotides, the CDR3 is TGCGCCAGCAGCACGGGACTAGCGGAGGATACAGATACGCAGTATTTT. It codes for CASSTGLAEDTDTQYF.